These 27 T cell receptor beta chains were all obtained from the same sample, sequenced in a study of blood T cell repertoires in COVID-19 (dated by TCRdb to the early 2020s). The library relied on the immunoSEQ multiplex PCR assay. Imported from immuneACCESS, the table was reduced by TCRdb to in-frame sequences with V and J called. These copies leave out some clones; in studies compared against another copy, an unresolved V gene accounts for under half, and the cause of the remainder is not known. The sample records approximately 150,000 clones, roughly 77% of which are singletons. The top ten clonotypes cover under 13% of the sample. Sequencing was performed on peripheral blood. The receptors originated from a human donor in a cohort sampled during active COVID-19.

The chain carries TRBV27 and TRBJ1-4; 7 positions agree with TRBD1. V shed 5 bases, J shed 0 bases, and the junction held 9 bases outside the gene matches. The germline CDR1 and CDR2 sequences are MNHEY and SMNVEV (reference sequence). The CDR3 spans 17 residues. CDR3 in DNA: TGTGCCAGCAGTCCCGGACAGGCCCCTCCAACTAATGAAAAACTGTTTTTT. As protein: CASSPGQAPPTNEKLFF.

Regarding this clone: A read error may account for a junction end that differs from germline. The chain couples TRBV5-6 to TRBJ2-2, with 8 bases that match TRBD1. Germline V gene lookup returns CDR1 SGHDT and CDR2 YYEEEE. CDR3 length equals 13 residues. The CDR3 protein is CASSSDRAVELFF. DNA for the CDR3: TGTGCCAGCAGCTCGGACAGGGCCGTGGAGTTGTTTTTT.

This clone was found once. This chain connects TRBV19 to TRBJ1-4, with TRBD1 identical over 7 bases. After removal of 11 bases from V and 0 bases from J, the junction contained 9 bases not matched to a gene. Germline V gene data show CDR1 as LNHDA and CDR2 as SQIVND (reference sequence). The CDR3 is 15 amino acids. The CDR3 loop is CASRDRYATNEKLFF. CDR3 DNA sequence: TGTGCCTCCCGGGACAGATATGCAACTAATGAAAAACTGTTTTTT.

The sample holds a few counts of this clone. The chain employs TRBV12-3 or TRBV12-4 and TRBJ1-5, with TRBD1 matching 8 bases. Unmatched junction bases numbered 1, after V lost 8 bases and J lost 1 base. The CDR3 is made up of 13 amino acids. CDR3 region: CASGQGSNQPQHF. The CDR3 nucleotides are TGTGCCAGCGGACAGGGAAGCAATCAGCCCCAGCATTTT.

The gene calls are TRBV24-1 and TRBJ1-4; 10 nucleotides line up with TRBD1. Germline trimming cut 4 bases from V and 7 bases from J; bases unmatched to any gene: 2. CDR1 KGHDR and CDR2 SFDVKD come from the germline V gene. The CDR3 sequence is 14 residues long. In DNA, the CDR3 is TGTGCCACCAGTGAGGACAGGGGGTCTGAAAAACTGTTTTTT. Translating gives CATSEDRGSEKLFF.

The chain carries TRBV2 and TRBJ1-6; D is uncertain. Germline V lookup: CDR1 SNHLY, CDR2 FYNNEI. Trimming shortened V by 7 bases and J by 10 bases, and 20 bases separated the two germline ends. CDR3 length: 15 amino acids. In DNA form, the CDR3 reads TGTGCCAGCACCCGAAGTCCGGGGTGGCGATCACCCCTCCACTTT. Its translation is CASTRSPGWRSPLHF.

The V gene is TRBV10-3, the J gene TRBJ1-5, with 10 bases fitting TRBD1. Losses at the gene ends were 2 bases for V and 2 bases for J; bases not matched to a gene: 3. Germline CDR1 and CDR2: ENHRY and SYGVKD. This CDR3 is 16 amino acids long. The CDR3: CAISEGQGVGNQPQHF. The CDR3 region has the DNA TGTGCCATCAGTGAGGGACAGGGGGTCGGCAATCAGCCCCAGCATTTT.

This clone appeared a few times. V is TRBV25-1 and J is TRBJ2-1; the match to TRBD2 covers 12 bases. This CDR3 spans 14 amino acids. The J segment lost 8 bases and the V segment lost 4 bases, leaving 3 bases of the junction unmatched. Germline V lookup: CDR1 MGHDK, CDR2 SYGVNS. The CDR3 region has the DNA TGTGCCAGCAGTGCTAGCGGGGGGGTAGATGAGCAGTTCTTC. Translated, it gives CASSASGGVDEQFF.

J is TRBJ1-1 and V is TRBV28, with a weak D call TRBD1 (6 bases). The V and J ends lost 6 bases and 7 bases respectively, with 12 bases between them. Germline V gene lookup returns CDR1 MDHEN and CDR2 SYDVKM. The CDR3 is made up of 12 amino acids. The CDR3 is CASRGGAFEAFF. In nucleotides, the CDR3 is TGTGCCAGCAGGGGGGGGGCCTTTGAAGCTTTCTTT. The variable domain in full, completed from reference TRBV28 and TRBJ1-1, reads DVKVTQSSRYLVKRTGEKVFLECVQDMDHENMFWYRQDPGLGLRLIYFSYDVKMKEKGDIPEGYSVSREKKERFSLILESASTNQTSMYLCASRGGAFEAFFGQGTRLTVV.

CDR3 sequence reads: CASSSGLVETQYF. Written as DNA, the CDR3 is TGTGCCAGCAGTTCCGGACTAGTGGAGACCCAGTACTTC. V usage is TRBV12-3 or TRBV12-4 and J usage is TRBJ2-5; 7 positions agree with TRBD2. This CDR3 is built from 13 residues. The V gene end was trimmed by 4 bases and the J gene end by 5 bases; junction bases not matched to a gene: 4.

The chain joins TRBV5-5 to TRBJ1-5; D gene unclear. Trimming took off 1 base at V and 3 bases at J, with 11 bases between the two ends. Germline lookup yields CDR1 SGHKS and CDR2 YYEKEE (reference sequence). The CDR3 runs 15 residues. Here the CDR3 DNA reads TGTGCCAGCAGCTTGTGGGCCGACAACAATCAGCCCCAGCATTTT. Protein sequence: CASSLWADNNQPQHF.

V and J are TRBV20-1 and TRBJ2-4; perhaps TRBD2 as D (5 bases). V dropped 3 bases and J dropped 4 bases, with 10 bases sitting between them. The CDR3 runs 13 residues. CDR1 DFQATT and CDR2 SNEGSKA come from the germline V gene (reference sequence). For the CDR3, the DNA is TGCAGTGCTAGTGAGGGCGAGAAAAACATTCAGTACTTC. This sequence encodes CSASEGEKNIQYF.

This sequence joins TRBV6-2 or TRBV6-3 and TRBJ2-2; 7 nucleotides agree with TRBD1. In germline, CDR1 is MNHEY, CDR2 SVGEGT. The CDR3 has 15 residues. With V trimmed by 0 bases and J by 5 bases, 3 bases remained unmatched. The CDR3 spells CASSYSPQGTGELFF. CDR3 coding DNA: TGTGCCAGCAGTTACTCCCCACAGGGGACCGGGGAGCTGTTTTTT.

The CDR3 spells CAISEGQANTEAFF. CDR3 in DNA: TGTGCCATCAGTGAGGGACAGGCGAACACTGAAGCTTTCTTT. This chain uses TRBV10-3 with TRBJ1-1; TRBD1 matches 7 bases. The V segment lost 2 bases and the J segment 1 base; nucleotides outside the gene matches: 1. The CDR3 has 14 residues. Germline V gene lookup returns CDR1 ENHRY and CDR2 SYGVKD.

The genes are TRBV6-4 and TRBJ1-2, with 11 bases lining up with TRBD1. The CDR3 sequence is 15 residues long. Germline-derived CDR1 and CDR2 are MRHNA and SNTAGT. V lost 6 bases to trimming and J lost 2 bases; unmatched junction nucleotides: 5. The CDR3 DNA reads as TGTGCCAGCAGCCCCAGGACAGGGGGCAACTATGGCTACACCTTC. It encodes CASSPRTGGNYGYTF.

The rearrangement links TRBV7-8 to TRBJ2-3, with 8 bases lining up with TRBD2. The CDR3 consists of 15 residues. Germline CDR1 reads SGHVS; CDR2 reads FQNEAQ. The V gene end was trimmed by 3 bases and the J gene end by 0 bases; junction bases not matched to a gene: 2. The CDR3 DNA is TGTGCCAGCAGCTTGTCTAGCGGGAGCACAGATACGCAGTATTTT. Its protein product is CASSLSSGSTDTQYF.

This sequence joins TRBV3-1 (or the pseudogene TRBV3-2) and TRBJ1-2; D is unresolved. The V gene lost 4 bases and the J gene lost 4 bases, with 16 bases spanning the gap. The CDR3 runs 15 residues. Germline V gene lookup returns CDR1 LGHDT and CDR2 YNNKEL (reference sequence). CDR3 amino acids: CASSLHPLDTYGYTF. In DNA, the CDR3 is TGTGCCAGCAGCCTCCACCCTTTAGATACCTATGGCTACACCTTC.

The V and J genes are TRBV27 and TRBJ1-4, with 7 bases that match TRBD1. V was pared by 4 bases and J by 2 bases, with 10 bases of the junction left unmatched. Germline CDR1 is MNHEY and CDR2 is SMNVEV (reference sequence). The CDR3 runs 17 residues. The CDR3 DNA is TGTGCCAGCAGTTCATGGACAGGATTTAGCACTAATGAAAAACTGTTTTTT. Protein sequence: CASSSWTGFSTNEKLFF.

V and J are TRBV19 and TRBJ1-3; 8 positions agree with TRBD1. V lost 5 bases, J lost 8 bases, and 5 bases stayed unmatched. Germline lookup yields CDR1 LNHDA and CDR2 SQIVND (reference sequence). This CDR3 is built from 13 residues. CDR3 sequence reads: CASSGRGRDTIYF. CDR3 DNA: TGTGCCAGTAGTGGCAGGGGGCGCGACACCATATATTTT.

The chain carries TRBV19 and TRBJ1-1; possible D gene TRBD1, 5 bases. The CDR3 is made up of 14 amino acids. The V and J ends lost 4 bases and 3 bases respectively, with 12 bases between them. Germline V gene lookup returns CDR1 LNHDA and CDR2 SQIVND (reference sequence). This CDR3 is CASSNLFRDTEAFF. In DNA form, the CDR3 reads TGTGCCAGTAGTAATCTCTTCAGGGACACTGAAGCTTTCTTT.

The J gene is TRBJ2-7, the V gene TRBV6-5; 10 bases agree with TRBD1. The CDR3 covers 16 residues. The junction had 10 bases not matched to a gene; V was cut back by 2 bases and J by 6 bases. Per the germline V gene, CDR1 is MNHEY and CDR2 is SVGAGI. CDR3 loop: CASSYRTGGSSGEQYF. CDR3 nucleotides: TGTGCCAGCAGTTACAGGACAGGGGGATCGAGCGGCGAGCAGTACTTC.

This rearrangement joins TRBV5-4 to TRBJ2-5; TRBD1 is a possible D gene (5 bases). The V gene's germline CDR1 is SGHNT and CDR2 YYREEE (reference sequence). The length of the CDR3 is 14 residues. Trimming removed 4 bases at V and 1 base at J, with 11 bases between. The CDR3 protein is CASSHRQLQETQYF. CDR3 bases: TGTGCCAGCAGCCACCGACAGCTCCAAGAGACCCAGTACTTC.

The CDR3 DNA reads TGTGCCAGCAGTCCGGGGGGGCGGATGGCAGATACGCAGTATTTT. Protein: CASSPGGRMADTQYF. The chain employs TRBV6-2 or TRBV6-3 and TRBJ2-3; 8 bases match TRBD2. The CDR3 contains 15 residues. From germline, CDR1 is MNHEY and CDR2 SVGEGT. V shed 5 bases and J 4 bases; nucleotides not matched to a gene: 8.

The chain recombines TRBV10-2 with TRBJ1-2, with D maybe TRBD1 (6 bases). V gave up 0 bases and J gave up 3 bases, with 20 bases separating them. In germline, CDR1 is WSHSY, CDR2 SAAADI. This CDR3 has 18 amino acids. As DNA, the CDR3 is TGCGCCAGCAGTGAGTCGAATTCAGGGGCCCCCATTCACTATGGCTACACCTTC. Translated: CASSESNSGAPIHYGYTF.

V and J are TRBV24-1 and TRBJ1-1; D gene uncertain. The CDR3 is made up of 11 amino acids. Germline CDR1 reads KGHDR; CDR2 reads SFDVKD. Trimming took 10 bases from V and 4 from J, leaving 9 bases between them. CDR3 nucleotides: TGTGCCACGACACGGGGCACTGAAGCTTTCTTT. This encodes CATTRGTEAFF.

This clone was counted between two and nine times. V and J are TRBV4-3 and TRBJ1-4; D gene unclear. V was trimmed by 4 bases and J by 7 bases, leaving 13 bases between them. Germline values: CDR1 LGHNA, CDR2 YSLEER. The CDR3 is 14 residues long. The DNA for the CDR3 is TGCGCCAGCAGCCGCGACAATTCAGGTGAAAAACTGTTTTTT. This sequence encodes CASSRDNSGEKLFF.

V and J are TRBV10-1 and TRBJ2-7, with TRBD1 as a possible D gene (5 bases). The CDR3 covers 13 residues. Germline V gives CDR1 WNHNN, CDR2 SYGVQD (reference sequence). Trimming cost V 3 bases and J 0 bases, with 6 bases left between them. CDR3 nucleotides: TGCGCCAGCAGTGACGACAGCTCCTACGAGCAGTACTTC. Translating gives CASSDDSSYEQYF.